These T cell receptor beta chains were read from a single sample in a study of shared T cell receptors in the human thymus. TCRdb's copy holds only in-frame clones and misses some; the assay was immunoSEQ multiplex PCR. The top ten hold 0.0095% to 0.013% of the sample, which has approximately 730,000 clones, 75% to 90% seen once. This same sample was also taken into another study, of human thymus T cells.

Source material: thymocytes. These receptors were collected from a girl in the first two years of life with a congenital heart defect. Each CDR3 is given with its conserved first and last residue. Each record gives: J gene, CDR3 length, V gene, D gene, CDR3 protein, CDR3 DNA. The D gene is left open where the match is weak.

>TRBJ1-2|14|TRBV5-6|-
CASSLRRSNYGYTF
TGTGCCAGCAGCCTCCGGCGGTCTAACTATGGCTACACCTTC
>TRBJ1-2|15|TRBV25-1|-
CASSDPGGRKDGYTF
TGTGCCAGCAGTGATCCGGGAGGGAGGAAGGATGGCTACACCTTC
>TRBJ2-4|14|TRBV27|-
CASRAGSVGNIQYF
TGTGCCAGCAGGGCGGGGAGCGTAGGAAACATTCAGTACTTC
>TRBJ1-2|15|TRBV5-6|-
CASSLVTGANYGYTF
TGTGCCAGCAGCTTGGTCACAGGAGCTAACTATGGCTACACCTTC
>TRBJ2-7|14|TRBV7-9|-
CASSLSAGSYEQYF
TGTGCCAGCAGCTTATCTGCAGGATCCTACGAGCAGTACTTC
>TRBJ2-7|16|TRBV13|-
CASSLRGILWPYEQYF
TGTGCCAGCAGCTTAAGGGGAATCCTCTGGCCCTACGAGCAGTACTTC
>TRBJ2-1|17|TRBV7-9|TRBD1
CASSWQLRTGSYNEQFF
TGTGCCAGCAGCTGGCAACTGAGGACAGGGTCCTACAATGAGCAGTTCTTC
>TRBJ2-3|15|TRBV4-2|-
CASSQGWGPTDTQYF
TGTGCCAGCAGCCAAGGCTGGGGGCCCACAGATACGCAGTATTTT
>TRBJ2-1|12|TRBV5-6|-
CASSSYYNEQFF
TGTGCCAGCAGCTCTTACTACAATGAGCAGTTCTTC
>TRBJ1-2|17|TRBV4-1|TRBD1
CASSQGSGTGGNEDYTF
TGCGCCAGCAGCCAAGGATCCGGGACAGGGGGGAATGAGGACTACACCTTC
>TRBJ2-7|15|TRBV4-2|TRBD2
CASSQLAGGSYEQYF
TGTGCCAGCAGCCAATTAGCGGGGGGCTCCTACGAGCAGTACTTC
>TRBJ1-1|12|TRBV12-5|TRBD1
CASGSQGAEAFF
TGTGCTAGTGGCTCCCAGGGGGCTGAAGCTTTCTTT
>TRBJ2-2|18|TRBV21-1|-
CASSKALMGQRGTGELFF
TGTGCCAGCAGCAAAGCTCTCATGGGACAGAGGGGGACCGGGGAGCTGTTTTTT
>TRBJ1-2|15|TRBV4-1|-
CASSQDNGQPYGYTF
TGCGCCAGCAGCCAAGATAACGGACAGCCCTATGGCTACACCTTC